This TCR beta chain stems from a study of type 1 regulatory T cells. Turning to the study itself: This in vitro CD4 product, T-allo10, is enriched for Tr1 cells and alloantigen-specific.

From the reads, TCRdb called clonotypes with MiXCR, one entry per CDR3 protein. The data contain 80,000 to 100,000 distinct CDR3 sequences, 30% to 35% of them seen just once; the ten biggest clones take up around 2.2%. The CDR3 runs 15 residues. V gave up 1 base and J gave up 9 bases, with 17 bases separating them. The germline gives CDR1 LGHDT, CDR2 YNNKEL (reference sequence). The chain couples TRBV3-1 to TRBJ2-3; D uncertain. Sequenced: CD4+ T cells, either the whole sample or a sorted fraction (not recorded which). This sequence originates from a human donor in good health. The CDR3 region is CASSQAASTQITQYF. DNA of the CDR3: TGTGCCAGCAGCCAAGCTGCGTCGACACAGATAACGCAGTATTTT.